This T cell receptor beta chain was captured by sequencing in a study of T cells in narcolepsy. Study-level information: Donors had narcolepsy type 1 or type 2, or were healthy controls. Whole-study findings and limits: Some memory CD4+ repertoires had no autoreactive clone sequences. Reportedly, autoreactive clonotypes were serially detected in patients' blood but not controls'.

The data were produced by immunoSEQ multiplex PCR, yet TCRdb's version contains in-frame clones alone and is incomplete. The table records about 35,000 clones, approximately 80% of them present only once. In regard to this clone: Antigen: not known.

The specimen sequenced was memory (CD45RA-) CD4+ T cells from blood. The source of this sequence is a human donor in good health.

CDR3 protein: CASSIDGTSGGNEQFF. The CDR3 nucleotides read TGTGCCAGTAGTATAGATGGGACTAGCGGGGGCAATGAGCAGTTCTTC. The rearrangement links TRBV19 to TRBJ2-1; 14 bases agree with TRBD2. Germline trimming cut 0 bases from V and 6 bases from J; bases unmatched to any gene: 1. Germline loops: CDR1 LNHDA, CDR2 SQIVND (reference sequence). The CDR3 extends over 16 amino acids. The full variable domain, its missing parts supplied by reference TRBV19 and TRBJ2-1, is DGGITQSPKYLFRKEGQNVTLSCEQNLNHDAMYWYRQDPGQGLRLIYYSQIVNDFQKGDIAEGYSVSREKKESFPLTVTSAQKNPTAFYLCASSIDGTSGGNEQFFGPGTRLTVL.